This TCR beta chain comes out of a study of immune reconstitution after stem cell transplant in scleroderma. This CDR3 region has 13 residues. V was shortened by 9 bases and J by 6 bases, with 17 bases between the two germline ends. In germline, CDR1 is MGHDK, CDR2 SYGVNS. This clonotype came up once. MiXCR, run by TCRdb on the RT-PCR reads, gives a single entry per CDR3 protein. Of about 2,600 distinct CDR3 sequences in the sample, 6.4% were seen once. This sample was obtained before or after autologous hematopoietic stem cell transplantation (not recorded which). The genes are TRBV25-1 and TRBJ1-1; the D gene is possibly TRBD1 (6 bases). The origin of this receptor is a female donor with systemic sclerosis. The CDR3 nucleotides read TGTGCCAGTCGAGAGGACAGCCCTTCTGAAGCTTTCTTT. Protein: CASREDSPSEAFF.